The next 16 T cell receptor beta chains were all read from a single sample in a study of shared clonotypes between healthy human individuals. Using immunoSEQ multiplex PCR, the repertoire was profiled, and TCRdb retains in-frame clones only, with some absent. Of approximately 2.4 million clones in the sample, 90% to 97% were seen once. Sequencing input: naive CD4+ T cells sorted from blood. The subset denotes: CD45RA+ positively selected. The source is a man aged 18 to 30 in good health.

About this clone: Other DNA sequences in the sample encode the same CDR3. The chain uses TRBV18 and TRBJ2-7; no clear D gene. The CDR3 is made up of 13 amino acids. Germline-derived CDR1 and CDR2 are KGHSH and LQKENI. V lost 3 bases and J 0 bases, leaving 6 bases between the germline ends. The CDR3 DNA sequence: TGTGCCAGCTCACCGCAGAGCTCCTACGAGCAGTACTTC. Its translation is CASSPQSSYEQYF.

CDR3 region: CASRISMNTEAFF. CDR3 sequence (DNA): TGTGCCAGCAGGATAAGTATGAACACTGAAGCTTTCTTT. V usage is TRBV2 and J usage is TRBJ1-1; D call uncertain. V lost 6 bases, J lost 0 bases, and 8 bases lay in between. The CDR3 has 13 amino acids. Per germline, CDR1 SNHLY and CDR2 FYNNEI.

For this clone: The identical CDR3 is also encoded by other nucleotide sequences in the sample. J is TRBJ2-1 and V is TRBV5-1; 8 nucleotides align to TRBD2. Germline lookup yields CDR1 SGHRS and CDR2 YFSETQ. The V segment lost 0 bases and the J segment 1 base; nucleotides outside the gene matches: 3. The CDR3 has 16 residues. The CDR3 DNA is TGCGCCAGCAGCTTGGTTTCTAGCGGGTCCTACAATGAGCAGTTCTTC. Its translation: CASSLVSSGSYNEQFF.

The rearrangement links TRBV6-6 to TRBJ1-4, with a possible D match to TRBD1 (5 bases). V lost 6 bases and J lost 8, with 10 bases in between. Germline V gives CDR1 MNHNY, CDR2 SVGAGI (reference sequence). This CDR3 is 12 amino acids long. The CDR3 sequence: CASRPKGEKLFF. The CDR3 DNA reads TGTGCCAGCAGACCGAAGGGGGAAAAACTGTTTTTT.

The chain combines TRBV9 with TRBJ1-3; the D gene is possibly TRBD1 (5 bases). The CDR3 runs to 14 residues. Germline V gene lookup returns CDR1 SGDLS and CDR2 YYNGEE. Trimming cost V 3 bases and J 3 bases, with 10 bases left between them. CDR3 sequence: CASSAGTDGNTIYF. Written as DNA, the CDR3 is TGTGCCAGCAGCGCCGGGACGGATGGAAACACCATATATTTT. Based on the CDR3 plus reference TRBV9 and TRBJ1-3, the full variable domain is DSGVTQTPKHLITATGQRVTLRCSPRSGDLSVYWYQQSLDQGLQFLIQYYNGEERAKGNILERFSAQQFPDLHSELNLSSLELGDSALYFCASSAGTDGNTIYFGEGSWLTVV.

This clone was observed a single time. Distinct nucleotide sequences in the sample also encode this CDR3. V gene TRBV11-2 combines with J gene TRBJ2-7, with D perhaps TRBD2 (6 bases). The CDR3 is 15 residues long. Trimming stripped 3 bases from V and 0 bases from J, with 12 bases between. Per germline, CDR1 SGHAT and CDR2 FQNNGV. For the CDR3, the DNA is TGTGCCAGCAGCTTGGCGGGATTAAGCTCCTACGAGCAGTACTTC. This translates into CASSLAGLSSYEQYF.

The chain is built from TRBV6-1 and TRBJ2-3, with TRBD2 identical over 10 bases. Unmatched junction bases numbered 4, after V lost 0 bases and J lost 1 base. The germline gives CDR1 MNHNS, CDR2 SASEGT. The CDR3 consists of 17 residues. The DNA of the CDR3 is TGTGCCAGCAGTGAAGCTCTAGCGGGAGTTCGCACAGATACGCAGTATTTT. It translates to CASSEALAGVRTDTQYF.

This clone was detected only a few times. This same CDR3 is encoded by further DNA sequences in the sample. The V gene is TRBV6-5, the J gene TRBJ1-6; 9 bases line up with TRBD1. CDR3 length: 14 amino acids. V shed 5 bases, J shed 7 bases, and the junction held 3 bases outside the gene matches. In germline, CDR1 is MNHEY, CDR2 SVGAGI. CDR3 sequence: CASSRTGDNSPLHF. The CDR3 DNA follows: TGTGCCAGCAGTCGGACAGGGGACAATTCACCCCTCCACTTT.

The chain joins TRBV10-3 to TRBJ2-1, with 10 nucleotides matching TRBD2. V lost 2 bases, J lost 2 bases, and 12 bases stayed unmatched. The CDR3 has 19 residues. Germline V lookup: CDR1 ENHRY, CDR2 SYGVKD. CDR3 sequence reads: CAISEGASGSGSAYNEQFF. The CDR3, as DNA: TGTGCCATCAGTGAGGGGGCTAGCGGGAGCGGGTCGGCCTACAATGAGCAGTTCTTC.

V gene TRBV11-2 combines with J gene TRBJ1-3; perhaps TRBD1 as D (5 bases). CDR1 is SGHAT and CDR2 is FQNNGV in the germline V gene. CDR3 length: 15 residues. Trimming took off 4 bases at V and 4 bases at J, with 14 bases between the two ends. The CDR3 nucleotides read TGTGCCAGCAGCTATGGGGCAGGGCAGGGAAACACCATATATTTT. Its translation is CASSYGAGQGNTIYF. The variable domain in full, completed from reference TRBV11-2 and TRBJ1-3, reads EAGVAQSPRYKIIEKRQSVAFWCNPISGHATLYWYQQILGQGPKLLIQFQNNGVVDDSQLPKDRFSAERLKGVDSTLKIQPAKLEDSAVYLCASSYGAGQGNTIYFGEGSWLTVV.

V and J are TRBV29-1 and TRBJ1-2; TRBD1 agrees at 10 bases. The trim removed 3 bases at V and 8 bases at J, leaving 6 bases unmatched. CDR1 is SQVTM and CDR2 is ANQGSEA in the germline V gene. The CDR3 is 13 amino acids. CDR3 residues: CSVDPGQGFGYTF. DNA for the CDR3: TGCAGCGTTGATCCGGGACAGGGGTTCGGCTACACCTTC.

As DNA, the CDR3 is TGTGCCAGCAGCTTAGGAGAGCGGGAGACCCTCTCCTACGAGCAGTACTTC. Translating gives CASSLGERETLSYEQYF. V usage is TRBV7-2 and J usage is TRBJ2-7; 8 bases fit TRBD2. From germline, CDR1 is SGHTA and CDR2 FQGNSA. V shed 1 base, J shed 0 bases, and the junction held 8 bases outside the gene matches. The CDR3 has 17 amino acids.

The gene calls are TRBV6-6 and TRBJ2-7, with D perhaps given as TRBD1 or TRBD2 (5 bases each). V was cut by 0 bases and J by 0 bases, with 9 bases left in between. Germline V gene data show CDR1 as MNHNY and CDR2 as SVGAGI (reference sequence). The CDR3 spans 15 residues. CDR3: CASSYSGRDSYEQYF. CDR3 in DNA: TGTGCCAGCAGTTACTCGGGACGGGACTCCTACGAGCAGTACTTC.

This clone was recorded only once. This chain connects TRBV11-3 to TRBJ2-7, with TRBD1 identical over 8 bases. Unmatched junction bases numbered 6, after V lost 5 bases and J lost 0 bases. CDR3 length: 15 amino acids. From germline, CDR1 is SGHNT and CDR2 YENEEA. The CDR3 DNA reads TGTGCCAGCAGCCTGGACAGGGCGCTCTCCTACGAGCAGTACTTC. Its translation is CASSLDRALSYEQYF.

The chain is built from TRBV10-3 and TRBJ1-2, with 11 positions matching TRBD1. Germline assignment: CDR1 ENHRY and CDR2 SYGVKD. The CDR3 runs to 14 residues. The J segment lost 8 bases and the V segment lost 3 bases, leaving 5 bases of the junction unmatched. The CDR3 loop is CAISDGTGGSGYTF. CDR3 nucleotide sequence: TGTGCCATCAGTGACGGGACAGGGGGGAGCGGCTACACCTTC.

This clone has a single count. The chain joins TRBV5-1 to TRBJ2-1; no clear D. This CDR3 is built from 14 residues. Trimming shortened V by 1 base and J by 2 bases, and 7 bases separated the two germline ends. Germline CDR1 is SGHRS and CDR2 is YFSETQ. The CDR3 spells CASSLRGTYNEQFF. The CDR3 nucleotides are TGCGCCAGCAGCTTGCGAGGCACCTACAATGAGCAGTTCTTC. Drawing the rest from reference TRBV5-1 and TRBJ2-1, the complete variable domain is KAGVTQTPRYLIKTRGQQVTLSCSPISGHRSVSWYQQTPGQGLQFLFEYFSETQRNKGNFPGRFSGRQFSNSRSEMNVSTLELGDSALYLCASSLRGTYNEQFFGPGTRLTVL.